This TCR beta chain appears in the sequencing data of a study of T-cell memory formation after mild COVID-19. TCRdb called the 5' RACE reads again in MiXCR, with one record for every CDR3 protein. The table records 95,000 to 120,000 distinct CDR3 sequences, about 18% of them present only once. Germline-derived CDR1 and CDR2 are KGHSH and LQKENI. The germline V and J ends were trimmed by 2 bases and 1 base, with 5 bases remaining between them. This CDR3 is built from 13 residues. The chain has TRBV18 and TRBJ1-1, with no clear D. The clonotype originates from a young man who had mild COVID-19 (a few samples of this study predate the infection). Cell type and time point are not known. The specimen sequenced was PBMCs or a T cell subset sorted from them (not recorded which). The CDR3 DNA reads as TGTGCCAGCTCACCAGAACAGAACACTGAAGCTTTCTTT. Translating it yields CASSPEQNTEAFF.